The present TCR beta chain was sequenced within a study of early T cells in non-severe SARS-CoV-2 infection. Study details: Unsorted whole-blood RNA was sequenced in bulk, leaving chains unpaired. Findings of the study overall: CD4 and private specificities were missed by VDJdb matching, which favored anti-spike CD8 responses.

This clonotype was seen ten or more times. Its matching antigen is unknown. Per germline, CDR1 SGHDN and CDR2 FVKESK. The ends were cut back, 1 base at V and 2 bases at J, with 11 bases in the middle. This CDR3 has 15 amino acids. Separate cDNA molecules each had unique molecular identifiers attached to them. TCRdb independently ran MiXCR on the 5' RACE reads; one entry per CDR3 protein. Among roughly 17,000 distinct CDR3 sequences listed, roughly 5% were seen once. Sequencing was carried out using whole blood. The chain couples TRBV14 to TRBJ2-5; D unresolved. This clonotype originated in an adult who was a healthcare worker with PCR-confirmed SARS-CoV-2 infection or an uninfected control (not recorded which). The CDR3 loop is CASSQGNFPQETQYF. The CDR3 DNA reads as TGTGCCAGCAGCCAAGGAAACTTCCCGCAAGAGACCCAGTACTTC.